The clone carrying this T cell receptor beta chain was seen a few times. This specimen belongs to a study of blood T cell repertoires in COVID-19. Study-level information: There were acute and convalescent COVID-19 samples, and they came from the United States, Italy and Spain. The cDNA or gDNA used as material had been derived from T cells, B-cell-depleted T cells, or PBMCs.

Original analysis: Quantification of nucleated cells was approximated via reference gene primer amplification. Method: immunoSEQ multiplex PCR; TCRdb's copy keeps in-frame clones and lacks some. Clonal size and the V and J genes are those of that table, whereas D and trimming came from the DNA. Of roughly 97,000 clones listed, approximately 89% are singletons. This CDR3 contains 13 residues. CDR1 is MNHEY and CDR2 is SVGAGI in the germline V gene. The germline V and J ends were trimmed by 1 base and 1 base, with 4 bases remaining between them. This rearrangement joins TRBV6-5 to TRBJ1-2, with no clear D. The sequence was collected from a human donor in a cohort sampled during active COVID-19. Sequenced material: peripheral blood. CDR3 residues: CASSYFGNYGYTF. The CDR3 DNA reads TGTGCCAGCAGTTACTTCGGTAACTATGGCTACACCTTC.